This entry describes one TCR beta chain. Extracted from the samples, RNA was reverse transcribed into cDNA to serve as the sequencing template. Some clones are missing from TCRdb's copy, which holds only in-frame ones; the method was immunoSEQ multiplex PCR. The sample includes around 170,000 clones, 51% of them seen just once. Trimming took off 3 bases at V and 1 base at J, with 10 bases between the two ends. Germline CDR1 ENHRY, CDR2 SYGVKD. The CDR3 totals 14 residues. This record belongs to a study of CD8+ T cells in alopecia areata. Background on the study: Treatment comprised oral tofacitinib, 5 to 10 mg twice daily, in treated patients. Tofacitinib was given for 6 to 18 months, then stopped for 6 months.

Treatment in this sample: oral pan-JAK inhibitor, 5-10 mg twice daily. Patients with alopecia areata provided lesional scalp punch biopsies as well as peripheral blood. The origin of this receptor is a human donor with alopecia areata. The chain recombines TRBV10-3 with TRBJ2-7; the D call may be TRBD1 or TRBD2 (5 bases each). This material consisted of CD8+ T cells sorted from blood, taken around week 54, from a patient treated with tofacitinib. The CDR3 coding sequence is TGTGCCATCAGTGACTGGGACGGTTCCTACGAGCAGTACTTC. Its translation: CAISDWDGSYEQYF.